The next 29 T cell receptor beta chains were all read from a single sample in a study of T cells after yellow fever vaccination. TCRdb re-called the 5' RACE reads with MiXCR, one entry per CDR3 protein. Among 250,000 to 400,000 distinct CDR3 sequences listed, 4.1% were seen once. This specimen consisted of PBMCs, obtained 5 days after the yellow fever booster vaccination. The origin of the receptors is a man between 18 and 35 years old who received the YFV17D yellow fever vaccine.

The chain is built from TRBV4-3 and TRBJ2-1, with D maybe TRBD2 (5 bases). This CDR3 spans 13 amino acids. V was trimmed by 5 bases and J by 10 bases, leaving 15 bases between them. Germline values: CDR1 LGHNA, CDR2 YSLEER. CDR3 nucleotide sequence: TGCGCCAGCAGCGACCTTCTCGGGGAGGAGCAGTTCTTC. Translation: CASSDLLGEEQFF.

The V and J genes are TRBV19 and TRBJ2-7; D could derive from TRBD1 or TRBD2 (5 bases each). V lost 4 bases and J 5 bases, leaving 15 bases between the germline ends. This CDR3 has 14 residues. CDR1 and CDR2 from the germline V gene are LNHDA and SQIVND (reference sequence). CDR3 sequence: CASSTQGRGDEQYF. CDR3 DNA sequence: TGTGCCAGTAGTACCCAGGGCCGGGGCGACGAGCAGTACTTC. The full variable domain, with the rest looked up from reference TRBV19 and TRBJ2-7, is DGGITQSPKYLFRKEGQNVTLSCEQNLNHDAMYWYRQDPGQGLRLIYYSQIVNDFQKGDIAEGYSVSREKKESFPLTVTSAQKNPTAFYLCASSTQGRGDEQYFGPGTRLTVT.

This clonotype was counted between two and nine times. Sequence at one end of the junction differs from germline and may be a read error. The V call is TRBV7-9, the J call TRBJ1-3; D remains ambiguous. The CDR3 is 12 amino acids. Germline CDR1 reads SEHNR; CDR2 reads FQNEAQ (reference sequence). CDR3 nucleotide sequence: TGTGCCAGCAACTTACTAGGAAACACCATATATTTT. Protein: CASNLLGNTIYF.

The CDR3 nucleotides read TGTGCCAGCAGCCACGCCGGGACTAGCGTCGGCCCCCTAAACACAGATACGCAGTATTTT. Its protein is CASSHAGTSVGPLNTDTQYF. This rearrangement joins TRBV4-2 to TRBJ2-3, with 10 positions matching TRBD2. With 3 bases clipped from V and 2 bases from J, the junction kept 17 bases outside the gene matches. This CDR3 spans 20 amino acids. From germline, CDR1 is LGHNA and CDR2 YNFKEQ.

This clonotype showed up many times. The chain's CDR3 is CASSLAQDTQYF. CDR3 sequence (DNA): TGTGCCAGCAGCCTGGCTCAAGATACGCAGTATTTT. The chain couples TRBV7-9 to TRBJ2-3; D remains ambiguous. V lost 5 bases, J lost 5 bases, and 8 bases lay in between. The CDR3 consists of 12 residues. The germline V gene encodes CDR1 SEHNR and CDR2 FQNEAQ (reference sequence).

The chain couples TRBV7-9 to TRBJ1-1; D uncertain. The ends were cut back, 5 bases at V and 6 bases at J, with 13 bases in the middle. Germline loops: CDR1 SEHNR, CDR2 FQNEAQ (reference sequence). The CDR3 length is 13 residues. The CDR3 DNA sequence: TGTGCCAGCAGCCTACCCTCGTCGGCTGAAGCTTTCTTT. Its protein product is CASSLPSSAEAFF.

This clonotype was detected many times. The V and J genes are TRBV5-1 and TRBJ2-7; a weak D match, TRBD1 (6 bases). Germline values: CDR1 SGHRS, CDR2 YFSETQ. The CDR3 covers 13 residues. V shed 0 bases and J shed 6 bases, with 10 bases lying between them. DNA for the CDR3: TGCGCCAGCAGCTTGGATGTAGGGGGCGAGCAGTACGTC. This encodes CASSLDVGGEQYV.

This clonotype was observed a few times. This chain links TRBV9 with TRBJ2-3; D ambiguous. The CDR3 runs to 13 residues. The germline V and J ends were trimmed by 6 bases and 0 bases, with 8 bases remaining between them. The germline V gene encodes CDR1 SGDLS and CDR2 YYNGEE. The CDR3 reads CASNEASTDTQYF. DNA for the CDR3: TGTGCCAGCAATGAGGCTAGCACAGATACGCAGTATTTT. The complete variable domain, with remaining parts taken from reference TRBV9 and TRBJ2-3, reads DSGVTQTPKHLITATGQRVTLRCSPRSGDLSVYWYQQSLDQGLQFLIQYYNGEERAKGNILERFSAQQFPDLHSELNLSSLELGDSALYFCASNEASTDTQYFGPGTRLTVL.

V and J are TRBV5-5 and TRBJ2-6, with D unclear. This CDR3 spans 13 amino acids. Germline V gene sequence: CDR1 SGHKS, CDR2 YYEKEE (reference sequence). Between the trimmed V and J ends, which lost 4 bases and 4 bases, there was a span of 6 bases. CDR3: CASSVYGANVLTF. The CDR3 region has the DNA TGTGCCAGCAGCGTTTACGGGGCCAACGTCCTGACTTTC.

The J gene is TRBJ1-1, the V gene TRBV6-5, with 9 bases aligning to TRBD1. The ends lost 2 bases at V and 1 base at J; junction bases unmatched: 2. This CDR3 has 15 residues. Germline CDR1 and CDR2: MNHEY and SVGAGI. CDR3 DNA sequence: TGTGCCAGCAGTTACGACAGGGGGTCGAACACTGAAGCTTTCTTT. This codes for CASSYDRGSNTEAFF.

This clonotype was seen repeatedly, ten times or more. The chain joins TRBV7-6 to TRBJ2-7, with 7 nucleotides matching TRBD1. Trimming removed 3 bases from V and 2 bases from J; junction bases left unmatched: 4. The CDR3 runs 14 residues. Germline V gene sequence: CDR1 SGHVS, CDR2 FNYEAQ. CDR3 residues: CASSLGQTTYEQYF. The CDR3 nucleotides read TGTGCCAGCAGCTTGGGACAGACTACCTACGAGCAGTACTTC.

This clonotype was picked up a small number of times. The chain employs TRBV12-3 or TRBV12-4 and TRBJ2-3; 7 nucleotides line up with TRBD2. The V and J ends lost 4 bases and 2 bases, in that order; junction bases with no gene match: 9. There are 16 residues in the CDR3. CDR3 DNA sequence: TGTGCCAGCAGTTCTTATTCGGGGGGAAACACAGATACGCAGTATTTT. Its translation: CASSSYSGGNTDTQYF.

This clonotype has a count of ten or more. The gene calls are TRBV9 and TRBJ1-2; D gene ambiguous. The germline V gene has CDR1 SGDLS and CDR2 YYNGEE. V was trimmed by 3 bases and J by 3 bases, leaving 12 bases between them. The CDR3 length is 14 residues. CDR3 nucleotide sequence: TGTGCCAGCAGCGATGACGCGGAACACTATGGCTACACCTTC. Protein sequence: CASSDDAEHYGYTF.

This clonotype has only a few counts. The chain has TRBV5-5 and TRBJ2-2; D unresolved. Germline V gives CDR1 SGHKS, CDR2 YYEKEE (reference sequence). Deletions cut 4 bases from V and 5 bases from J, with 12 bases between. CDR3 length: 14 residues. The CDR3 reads CASSPSLGTGELFF. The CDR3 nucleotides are TGTGCCAGCAGCCCCAGTTTGGGGACCGGGGAGCTGTTTTTT. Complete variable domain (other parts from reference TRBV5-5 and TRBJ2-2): DAGVTQSPTHLIKTRGQQVTLRCSPISGHKSVSWYQQVLGQGPQFIFQYYEKEERGRGNFPDRFSARQFPNYSSELNVNALLLGDSALYLCASSPSLGTGELFFGEGSRLTVL.

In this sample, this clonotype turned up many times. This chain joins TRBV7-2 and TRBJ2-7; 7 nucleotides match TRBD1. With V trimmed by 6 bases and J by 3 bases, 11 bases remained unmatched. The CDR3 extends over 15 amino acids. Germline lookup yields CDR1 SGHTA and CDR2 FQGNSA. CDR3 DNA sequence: TGTGCCAGCAGTACTTCCCGGACAGGACGCTACGAGCAGTACTTC. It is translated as CASSTSRTGRYEQYF. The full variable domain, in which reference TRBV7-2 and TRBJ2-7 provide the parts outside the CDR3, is GAGVSQSPSNKVTEKGKDVELRCDPISGHTALYWYRQSLGQGLEFLIYFQGNSAPDKSGLPSDRFSAERTGGSVSTLTIQRTQQEDSAVYLCASSTSRTGRYEQYFGPGTRLTVT.

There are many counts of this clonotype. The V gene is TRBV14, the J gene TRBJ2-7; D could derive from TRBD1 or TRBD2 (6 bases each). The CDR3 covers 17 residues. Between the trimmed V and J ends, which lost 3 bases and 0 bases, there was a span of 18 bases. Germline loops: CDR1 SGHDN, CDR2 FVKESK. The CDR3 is CASSHRREDSGSYEQYV. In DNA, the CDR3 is TGTGCCAGCAGCCACCGGAGGGAGGACAGCGGCTCCTACGAGCAGTACGTC.

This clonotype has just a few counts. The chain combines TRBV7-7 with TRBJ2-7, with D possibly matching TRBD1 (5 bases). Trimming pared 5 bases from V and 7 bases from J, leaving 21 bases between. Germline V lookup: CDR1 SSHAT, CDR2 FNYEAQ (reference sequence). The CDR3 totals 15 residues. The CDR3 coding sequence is TGTGCCAGCAGCCCCCTGAGACAGACTGGGGCGGAGCAGTACTTC. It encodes CASSPLRQTGAEQYF.

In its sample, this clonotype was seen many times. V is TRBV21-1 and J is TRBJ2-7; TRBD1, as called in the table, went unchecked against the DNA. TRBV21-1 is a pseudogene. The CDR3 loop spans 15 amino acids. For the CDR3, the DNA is TGTGCCAGCACCCTAATTCTGGGACATCTGTACGAGCAGTACGTC. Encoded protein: CASTLILGHLYEQYV.

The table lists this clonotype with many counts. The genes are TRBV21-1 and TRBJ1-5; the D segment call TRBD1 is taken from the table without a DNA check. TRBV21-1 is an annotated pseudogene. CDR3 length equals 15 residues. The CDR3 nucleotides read TGTGCCAGCAGCAAAAAGAAGGGGCGCAATCAGCCCCAGCATTTT. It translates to CASSKKKGRNQPQHF.

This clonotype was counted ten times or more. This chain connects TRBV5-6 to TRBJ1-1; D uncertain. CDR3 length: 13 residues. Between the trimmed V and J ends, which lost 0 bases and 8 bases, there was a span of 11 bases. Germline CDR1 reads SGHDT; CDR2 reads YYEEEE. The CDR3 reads CASSLAGVAEAFF. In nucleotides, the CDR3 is TGTGCCAGCAGCTTGGCCGGGGTCGCCGAAGCTTTCTTT.

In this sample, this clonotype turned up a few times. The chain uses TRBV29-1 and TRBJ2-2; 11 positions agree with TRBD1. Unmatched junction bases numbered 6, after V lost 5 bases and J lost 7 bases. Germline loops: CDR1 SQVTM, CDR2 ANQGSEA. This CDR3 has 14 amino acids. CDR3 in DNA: TGCAGCGTTTCGGGACAGGGGGTTGGCGGGGAGCTGTTTTTT. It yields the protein CSVSGQGVGGELFF.

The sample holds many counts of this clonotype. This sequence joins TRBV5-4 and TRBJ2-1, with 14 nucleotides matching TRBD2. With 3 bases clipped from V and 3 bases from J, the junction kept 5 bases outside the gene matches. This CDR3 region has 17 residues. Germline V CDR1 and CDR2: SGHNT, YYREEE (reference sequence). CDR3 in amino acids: CASSWGLAGAIYNEQFF. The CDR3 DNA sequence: TGTGCCAGCAGCTGGGGACTAGCGGGGGCCATCTACAATGAGCAGTTCTTC.

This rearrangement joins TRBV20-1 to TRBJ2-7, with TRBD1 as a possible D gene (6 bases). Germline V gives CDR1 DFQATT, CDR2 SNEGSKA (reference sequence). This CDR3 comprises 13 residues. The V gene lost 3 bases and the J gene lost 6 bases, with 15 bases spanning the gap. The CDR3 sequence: CSAREQGDGEQYF. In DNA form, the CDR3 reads TGCAGTGCTAGGGAACAGGGAGATGGCGAGCAGTACTTC.

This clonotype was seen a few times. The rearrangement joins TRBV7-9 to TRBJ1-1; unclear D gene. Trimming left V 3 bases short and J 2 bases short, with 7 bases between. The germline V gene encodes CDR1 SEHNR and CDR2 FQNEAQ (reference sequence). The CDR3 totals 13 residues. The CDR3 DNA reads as TGTGCCAGCAGCTTCGAGTTTAACACTGAAGCTTTCTTT. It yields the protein CASSFEFNTEAFF.

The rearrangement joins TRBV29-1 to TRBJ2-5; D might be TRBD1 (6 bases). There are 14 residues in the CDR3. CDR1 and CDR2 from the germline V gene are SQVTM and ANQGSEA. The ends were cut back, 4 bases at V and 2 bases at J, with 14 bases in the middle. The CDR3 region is CSVVVRGLQETQYF. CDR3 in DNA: TGCAGCGTTGTAGTCAGGGGTCTTCAAGAGACCCAGTACTTC.

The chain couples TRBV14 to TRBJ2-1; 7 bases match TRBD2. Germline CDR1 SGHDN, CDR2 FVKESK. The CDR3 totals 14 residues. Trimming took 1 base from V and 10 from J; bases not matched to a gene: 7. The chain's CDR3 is CASSQVLAVDEQFF. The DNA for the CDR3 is TGTGCCAGCAGCCAAGTCCTAGCGGTGGACGAGCAGTTCTTC.

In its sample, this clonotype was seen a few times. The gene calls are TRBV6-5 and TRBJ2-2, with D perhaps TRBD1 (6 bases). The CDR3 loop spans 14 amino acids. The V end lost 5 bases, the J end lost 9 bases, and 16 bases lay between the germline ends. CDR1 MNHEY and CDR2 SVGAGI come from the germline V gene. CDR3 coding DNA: TGTGCCAGCAGTCTAAGTACAGGGAGTCGGGAGCTGTTTTTT. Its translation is CASSLSTGSRELFF.

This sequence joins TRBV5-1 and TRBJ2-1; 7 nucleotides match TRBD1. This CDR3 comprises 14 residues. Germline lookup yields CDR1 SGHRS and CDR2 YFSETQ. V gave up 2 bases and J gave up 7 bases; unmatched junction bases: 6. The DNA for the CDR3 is TGCGCCAGCAGCTTACGACAGGGCGGTAATGAGCAGTTCTTC. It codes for CASSLRQGGNEQFF.

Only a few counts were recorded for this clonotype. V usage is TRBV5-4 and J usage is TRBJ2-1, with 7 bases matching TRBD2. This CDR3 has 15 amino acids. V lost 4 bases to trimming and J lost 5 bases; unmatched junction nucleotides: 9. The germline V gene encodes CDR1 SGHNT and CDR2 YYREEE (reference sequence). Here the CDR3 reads CASSPSAGSNNEQFF. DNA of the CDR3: TGTGCCAGCAGCCCCTCAGCGGGGTCCAACAATGAGCAGTTCTTC.